Presented here are 26 T cell receptor beta chains from one specimen sequenced in a study of cytomegalovirus exposure and HLA in healthy donors. Use of 60 Vbeta and 13 Jbeta primers characterized the PCR. TCRdb's table, derived via immunoSEQ multiplex PCR, lists solely in-frame clones and lacks some. The table records about 160,000 clones, around 80% of them present only once. The sample consisted of PBMCs. Source of these receptors: a woman in her forties in good health and CMV-seropositive.

This clone was detected only a few times. The CDR3 nucleotides read TGTGCCAGCAGCAGAATGGGGACAGGATCCTACGAGCAGTACTTC. Protein sequence: CASSRMGTGSYEQYF. The chain joins TRBV5-5 to TRBJ2-7, with 8 nucleotides matching TRBD1. This CDR3 spans 15 amino acids. With V trimmed by 4 bases and J by 1 base, 7 bases remained unmatched. Germline CDR1 SGHKS, CDR2 YYEKEE (reference sequence).

The chain combines TRBV7-8 with TRBJ1-2, with D possibly matching TRBD1 (6 bases). The V end was cut by 5 bases, the J end by 7 bases, with 26 bases between. CDR1 and CDR2 (germline): SGHVS, FQNEAQ. There are 17 residues in the CDR3. CDR3 sequence (DNA): TGTGCCAGCAGCCGACGACAACAGGGTTTCGTACAAGGTGGCTACACCTTC. Its translation is CASSRRQQGFVQGGYTF.

This clone was detected only once. CDR3 in DNA: TGTGCCAGCAGAGCGAGGACAGTCAGTAATTCACCCCTCCACTTT. Translated: CASRARTVSNSPLHF. The V and J genes are TRBV2 and TRBJ1-6; possible D gene TRBD1, 6 bases. V lost 6 bases and J lost 6, with 15 bases in between. Germline V gene data show CDR1 as SNHLY and CDR2 as FYNNEI. The CDR3 covers 15 residues.

V usage is TRBV5-5 and J usage is TRBJ1-1; D call uncertain. This CDR3 region has 13 residues. In germline, CDR1 is SGHKS, CDR2 YYEKEE (reference sequence). Trimming removed 1 base at V and 4 bases at J, with 8 bases between. The chain's CDR3 is CASSLLEGTEAFF. CDR3 sequence (DNA): TGTGCCAGCAGCTTGCTAGAGGGCACTGAAGCTTTCTTT.

The V and J genes are TRBV28 and TRBJ1-6, with 8 bases fitting TRBD1. The CDR3 spans 14 residues. The trim removed 7 bases at V and 4 bases at J, leaving 3 bases unmatched. CDR1 is MDHEN and CDR2 is SYDVKM in the germline V gene. The CDR3 DNA follows: TGTGCCAGCATCCACAGGGGGTATAATTCACCCCTCCACTTT. Residues: CASIHRGYNSPLHF.

This clone has a single count. This chain uses TRBV19 with TRBJ2-7; 7 bases are shared with TRBD1. The ends lost 0 bases at V and 6 bases at J; junction bases unmatched: 11. Germline lookup yields CDR1 LNHDA and CDR2 SQIVND (reference sequence). CDR3 length: 16 amino acids. The CDR3 bases are TGTGCCAGTAGTATAGATCTGGAACAGGGGAGACGCGAGCAGTACTTC. This codes for CASSIDLEQGRREQYF.

This chain uses TRBV2 with TRBJ1-3; D possibly corresponds to TRBD1 (6 bases). The CDR3 has 15 amino acids. The ends were cut back, 11 bases at V and 0 bases at J, with 17 bases in the middle. In germline, CDR1 is SNHLY, CDR2 FYNNEI. The DNA for the CDR3 is TGTGCCGGCCAACCGGGACAACTCTCTGGAAACACCATATATTTT. Translating it yields CAGQPGQLSGNTIYF.

This chain connects TRBV28 to TRBJ2-2; no clear D gene. The CDR3 consists of 14 residues. The germline V gene encodes CDR1 MDHEN and CDR2 SYDVKM. The ends were cut back, 7 bases at V and 5 bases at J, with 14 bases in the middle. CDR3 region: CASNTDSGTGELFF. CDR3 coding DNA: TGTGCCAGCAACACGGATTCCGGGACCGGGGAGCTGTTTTTT.

The chain recombines TRBV28 with TRBJ1-5, with D uncertain. Trimming removed 3 bases from V and 4 bases from J, with 10 bases in between. The CDR3 loop spans 14 amino acids. Germline loops: CDR1 MDHEN, CDR2 SYDVKM. CDR3 nucleotides: TGTGCCAGCAGTTTGGCCGGGATAAATCAGCCCCAGCATTTT. Protein product: CASSLAGINQPQHF. The whole variable domain, filled in from reference TRBV28 and TRBJ1-5, reads DVKVTQSSRYLVKRTGEKVFLECVQDMDHENMFWYRQDPGLGLRLIYFSYDVKMKEKGDIPEGYSVSREKKERFSLILESASTNQTSMYLCASSLAGINQPQHFGDGTRLSIL.

The V gene is TRBV5-1, the J gene TRBJ2-5, with a possible D match to TRBD2 (6 bases). Trimming removed 3 bases from V and 3 bases from J, with 18 bases in between. The CDR3 is 16 residues long. The germline V gene encodes CDR1 SGHRS and CDR2 YFSETQ. In DNA, the CDR3 is TGCGCCAGCAGCTCAGCTAGCGTTGACGGAAAAGAGACCCAGTACTTC. Residues: CASSSASVDGKETQYF.

The chain carries TRBV5-1 and TRBJ2-1, with D perhaps matching TRBD2 (6 bases). CDR3 size: 15 residues. V shed 4 bases and J shed 7 bases, with 18 bases lying between them. Germline V gene lookup returns CDR1 SGHRS and CDR2 YFSETQ. The CDR3 region has the DNA TGCGCCAGCAGCCCGTTGGAGGGGACCGAGAATGAGCAGTTCTTC. It encodes CASSPLEGTENEQFF.

The chain couples TRBV6-1 to TRBJ1-5; maybe TRBD1 (6 bases). The CDR3 extends over 15 amino acids. Germline CDR1 MNHNS, CDR2 SASEGT. The V end lost 6 bases, the J end lost 2 bases, and 14 bases lay between the germline ends. CDR3 protein: CASSRTGPGNQPQHF. CDR3 bases: TGTGCCAGCAGCAGAACAGGGCCGGGCAATCAGCCCCAGCATTTT.

The chain couples TRBV7-8 to TRBJ2-1; possibly TRBD1 for D (5 bases). Germline values: CDR1 SGHVS, CDR2 FQNEAQ. The V end lost 5 bases, the J end lost 4 bases, and 12 bases lay between the germline ends. The CDR3 runs to 14 residues. This chain's CDR3 is CASSPLGQYNEQFF. CDR3 DNA: TGTGCCAGCAGCCCCTTGGGGCAGTACAATGAGCAGTTCTTC.

The V gene is TRBV2, the J gene TRBJ1-2, with TRBD1 identical over 9 bases. V trimming: 6 bases; J trimming: 8 bases; junction bases outside the gene matches: 10. There are 14 residues in the CDR3. Germline CDR1 and CDR2: SNHLY and FYNNEI. DNA of the CDR3: TGTGCCAGCAGCCGCAGGGACAGGGTAAGCGGCTACACCTTC. Amino acids: CASSRRDRVSGYTF.

This clone was recorded once. The chain combines TRBV5-4 with TRBJ2-2; no clear D gene. There are 14 residues in the CDR3. V lost 2 bases and J 2 bases, leaving 7 bases between the germline ends. Looked up from germline, CDR1 is SGHNT and CDR2 is YYREEE (reference sequence). The CDR3: CASSFSPNTGELFF. CDR3 nucleotides: TGTGCCAGCAGCTTTTCCCCAAACACCGGGGAGCTGTTTTTT.

In regard to this clone: No conserved phenylalanine or tryptophan ends this CDR3, so it is likely a read error. The rearrangement uses TRBV4-2 and TRBJ1-2; 8 nucleotides agree with TRBD1. The CDR3 runs to 16 residues. Germline V gives CDR1 LGHNA, CDR2 YNFKEQ. With 3 bases clipped from V and 0 bases from J, the junction kept 6 bases outside the gene matches. DNA for the CDR3: TGTGCCAGCAGCCATTTACAGGGGGAGGCTAACTATGGCTACACCCTC. Translated: CASSHLQGEANYGYTL.

With regard to this clone: The same CDR3 is also encoded by other DNA sequences in this sample. The chain links TRBV14 to TRBJ1-2; tentatively, D is TRBD1 (5 bases). CDR1 and CDR2 (germline): SGHDN, FVKESK. V lost 0 bases and J 4 bases, leaving 9 bases between the germline ends. CDR3 size: 14 residues. The CDR3 here is CASSQERGGYGYTF. CDR3 sequence (DNA): TGTGCCAGCAGCCAAGAGAGGGGAGGCTATGGCTACACCTTC.

The chain links TRBV7-6 to TRBJ1-4; the match to TRBD1 covers 12 bases. Germline V CDR1 and CDR2: SGHVS, FNYEAQ. The CDR3 runs 14 residues. V gave up 5 bases and J gave up 8 bases; unmatched junction bases: 3. The CDR3 DNA is TGTGCCAGCAGCCGGGACAGGGGGCGAGAAAAACTGTTTTTT. The encoded protein is CASSRDRGREKLFF.

The CDR3 DNA reads as TGTGCCAGCAGCTCGGTTTACCCCTTCGAGCAGTACTTC. Its translation is CASSSVYPFEQYF. The V and J genes are TRBV11-2 and TRBJ2-7; D is unresolved. This CDR3 has 13 residues. The V end was cut by 4 bases, the J end by 6 bases, with 13 bases between. Germline V gene lookup returns CDR1 SGHAT and CDR2 FQNNGV. The whole variable domain, filled in from reference TRBV11-2 and TRBJ2-7, reads EAGVAQSPRYKIIEKRQSVAFWCNPISGHATLYWYQQILGQGPKLLIQFQNNGVVDDSQLPKDRFSAERLKGVDSTLKIQPAKLEDSAVYLCASSSVYPFEQYFGPGTRLTVT.

The chain couples TRBV5-5 to TRBJ1-6, with 9 bases matching TRBD1. The CDR3 runs to 16 residues. Trimming at V came to 4 bases and at J to 6 bases, leaving 8 bases not matched to a gene. The germline gives CDR1 SGHKS, CDR2 YYEKEE (reference sequence). This chain's CDR3 is CASSAIPGQGNSPLHF. The DNA of the CDR3 is TGTGCCAGCAGCGCCATTCCGGGACAGGGTAATTCACCCCTCCACTTT.

V usage is TRBV19 and J usage is TRBJ2-5, with 9 bases aligning to TRBD2. CDR1 and CDR2 from the germline V gene are LNHDA and SQIVND (reference sequence). This CDR3 spans 14 amino acids. Trimming removed 5 bases from V and 5 bases from J; junction bases left unmatched: 6. CDR3 sequence: CASSLAGDSETQYF. The CDR3 DNA reads as TGTGCCAGTAGTTTAGCGGGGGATTCCGAGACCCAGTACTTC.

V and J are TRBV7-2 and TRBJ2-1; TRBD2 aligns across 9 bases. The J segment lost 2 bases and the V segment lost 4 bases, leaving 9 bases of the junction unmatched. Germline CDR1 and CDR2: SGHTA and FQGNSA. The CDR3 is made up of 17 amino acids. CDR3 nucleotides: TGTGCCAGCAGCTCCTCTCTCATAGCGGGGGCCTACAATGAGCAGTTCTTC. Protein: CASSSSLIAGAYNEQFF.

This clone was detected only a few times. V usage is TRBV10-3 and J usage is TRBJ2-3; 10 bases are a match to TRBD2. The V gene end was trimmed by 7 bases and the J gene end by 1 base; junction bases not matched to a gene: 2. The CDR3 totals 14 residues. CDR1 is ENHRY, CDR2 SYGVKD, per germline. The CDR3 coding sequence is TGTGCCATCAATCTAGCGGGGGGCACAGATACGCAGTATTTT. Amino acids: CAINLAGGTDTQYF.

The gene calls are TRBV6-6 and TRBJ1-1; D is undetermined. Trimming stripped 5 bases from V and 5 bases from J, with 15 bases between. This CDR3 is 14 amino acids long. Germline V CDR1 and CDR2: MNHNY, SVGAGI (reference sequence). CDR3 bases: TGTGCCAGCAGTACCCCGTCCCGCGGAACTGAAGCTTTCTTT. Its translation is CASSTPSRGTEAFF.

A note on this clone: At one end the junction does not follow the germline gene, possibly because of a read error. The chain links TRBV28 to TRBJ2-2, with TRBD2 matching over 11 bases. The CDR3 totals 15 residues. Per the germline V gene, CDR1 is MDHEN and CDR2 is SYDVKM. This CDR3 is CASGSGGAKTGELFF. DNA of the CDR3: TGTGCCAGCGGTAGCGGGGGGGCGAAAACCGGGGAGCTGTTTTTT.

The genes are TRBV28 and TRBJ1-6; TRBD1 is a possible D gene (6 bases). The CDR3 is made up of 15 amino acids. Germline loops: CDR1 MDHEN, CDR2 SYDVKM. Deletions cut 4 bases from V and 5 bases from J, with 12 bases between. As DNA, the CDR3 is TGTGCCAGCAGTTCAACAGGGTGGAATAATTCACCCCTCCACTTT. This sequence encodes CASSSTGWNNSPLHF.